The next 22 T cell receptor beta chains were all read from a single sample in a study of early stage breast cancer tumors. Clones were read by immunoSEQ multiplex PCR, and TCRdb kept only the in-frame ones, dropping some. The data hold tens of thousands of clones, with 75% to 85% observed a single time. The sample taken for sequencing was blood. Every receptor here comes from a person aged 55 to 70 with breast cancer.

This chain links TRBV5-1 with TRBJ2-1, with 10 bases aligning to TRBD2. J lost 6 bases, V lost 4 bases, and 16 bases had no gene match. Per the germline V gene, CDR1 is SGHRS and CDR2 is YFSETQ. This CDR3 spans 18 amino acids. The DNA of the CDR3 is TGCGCCAGCAGCGCGATTTTAGCGGGAGGAGCGGGGCCCAATGAGCAGTTCTTC. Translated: CASSAILAGGAGPNEQFF.

The CDR3 coding sequence is TGTGCCAGCAGGTCCCTTCTTCAGGGGGCTCATCAGCCCCAGCATTTT. The encoded protein is CASRSLLQGAHQPQHF. The rearrangement links TRBV28 to TRBJ1-5; TRBD1 matches 8 bases. Germline V gene data show CDR1 as MDHEN and CDR2 as SYDVKM. With V trimmed by 6 bases and J by 5 bases, 12 bases remained unmatched. The CDR3 sequence is 16 residues long.

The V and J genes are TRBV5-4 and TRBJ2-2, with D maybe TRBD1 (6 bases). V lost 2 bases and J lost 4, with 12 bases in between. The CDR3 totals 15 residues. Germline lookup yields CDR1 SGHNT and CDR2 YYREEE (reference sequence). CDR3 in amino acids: CASSFRGTPTGELFF. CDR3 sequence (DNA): TGTGCCAGCAGCTTTAGGGGGACCCCCACCGGGGAGCTGTTTTTT.

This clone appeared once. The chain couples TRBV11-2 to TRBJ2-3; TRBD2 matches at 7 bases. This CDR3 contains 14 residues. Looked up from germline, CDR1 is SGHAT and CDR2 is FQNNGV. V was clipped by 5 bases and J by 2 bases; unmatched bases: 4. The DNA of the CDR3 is TGTGCCAGCAGCCCGGGACTATACACAGATACGCAGTATTTT. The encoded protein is CASSPGLYTDTQYF. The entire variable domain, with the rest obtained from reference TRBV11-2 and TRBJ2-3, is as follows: EAGVAQSPRYKIIEKRQSVAFWCNPISGHATLYWYQQILGQGPKLLIQFQNNGVVDDSQLPKDRFSAERLKGVDSTLKIQPAKLEDSAVYLCASSPGLYTDTQYFGPGTRLTVL.

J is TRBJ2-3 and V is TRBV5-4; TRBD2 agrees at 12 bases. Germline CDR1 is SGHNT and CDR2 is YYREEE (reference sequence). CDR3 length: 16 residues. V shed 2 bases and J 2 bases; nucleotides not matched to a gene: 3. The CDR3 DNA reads TGTGCCAGCAGCTTTAGACTAGCGGGGGACACAGATACGCAGTATTTT. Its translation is CASSFRLAGDTDTQYF.

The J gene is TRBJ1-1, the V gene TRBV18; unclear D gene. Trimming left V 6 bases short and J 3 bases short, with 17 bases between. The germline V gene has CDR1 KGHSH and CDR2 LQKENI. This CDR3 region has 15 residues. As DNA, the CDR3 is TGTGCCAGCTCCCTCGAAAGGCGGACTGACACTGAAGCTTTCTTT. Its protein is CASSLERRTDTEAFF.

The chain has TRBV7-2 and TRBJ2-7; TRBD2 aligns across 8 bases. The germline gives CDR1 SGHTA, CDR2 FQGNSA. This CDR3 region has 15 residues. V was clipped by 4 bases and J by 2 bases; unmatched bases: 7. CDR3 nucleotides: TGTGCCAGCAGCTCGGCTAGCGGGTCCACCTACGAGCAGTACTTC. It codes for CASSSASGSTYEQYF.

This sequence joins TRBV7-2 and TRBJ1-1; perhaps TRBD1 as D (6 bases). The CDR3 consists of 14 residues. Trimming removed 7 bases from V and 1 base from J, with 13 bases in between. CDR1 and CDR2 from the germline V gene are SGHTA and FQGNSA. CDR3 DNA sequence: TGTGCCAGCACCCGCCTACAGGGGAACACTGAAGCTTTCTTT. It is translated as CASTRLQGNTEAFF.

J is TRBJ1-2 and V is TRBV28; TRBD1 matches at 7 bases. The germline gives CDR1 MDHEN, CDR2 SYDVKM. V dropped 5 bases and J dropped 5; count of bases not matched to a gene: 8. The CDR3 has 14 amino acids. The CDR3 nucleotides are TGTGCCAGCAGTCCCTGGACAGGAAATTATGGCTACACCTTC. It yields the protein CASSPWTGNYGYTF.

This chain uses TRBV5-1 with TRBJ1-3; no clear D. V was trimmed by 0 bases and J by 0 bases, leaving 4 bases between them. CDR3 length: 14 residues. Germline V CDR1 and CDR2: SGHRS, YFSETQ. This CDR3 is CASSLGYSGNTIYF. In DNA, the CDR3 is TGCGCCAGCAGCTTGGGTTACTCTGGAAACACCATATATTTT.

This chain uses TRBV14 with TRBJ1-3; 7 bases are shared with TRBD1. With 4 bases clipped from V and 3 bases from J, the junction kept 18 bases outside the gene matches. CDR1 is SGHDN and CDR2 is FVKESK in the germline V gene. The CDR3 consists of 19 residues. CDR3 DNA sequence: TGTGCCAGCAGCCTAACGCGATTTGGCCCCGGGACAGTTGGAAACACCATATATTTT. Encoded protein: CASSLTRFGPGTVGNTIYF. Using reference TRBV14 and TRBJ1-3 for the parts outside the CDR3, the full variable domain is EAGVTQFPSHSVIEKGQTVTLRCDPISGHDNLYWYRRVMGKEIKFLLHFVKESKQDESGMPNNRFLAERTGGTYSTLKVQPAELEDSGVYFCASSLTRFGPGTVGNTIYFGEGSWLTVV.

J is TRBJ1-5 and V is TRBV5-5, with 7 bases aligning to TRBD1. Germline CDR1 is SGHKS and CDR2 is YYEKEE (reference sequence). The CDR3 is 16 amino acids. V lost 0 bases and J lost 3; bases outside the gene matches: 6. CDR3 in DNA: TGTGCCAGCAGCTTGGTCGGGACAGTCCTCAATCAGCCCCAGCATTTT. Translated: CASSLVGTVLNQPQHF.

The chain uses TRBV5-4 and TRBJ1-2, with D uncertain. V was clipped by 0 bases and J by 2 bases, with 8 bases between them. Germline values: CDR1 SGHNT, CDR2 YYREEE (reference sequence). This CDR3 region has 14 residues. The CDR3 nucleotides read TGTGCCAGCAGCTTGGTCGTTGAGAACTATGGCTACACCTTC. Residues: CASSLVVENYGYTF.

The CDR3 spells CASSQYRVVNYGYTF. CDR3 nucleotide sequence: TGCGCCAGCAGCCAATACAGGGTCGTAAACTATGGCTACACCTTC. The chain joins TRBV4-3 to TRBJ1-2, with TRBD1 as a possible D gene (6 bases). Germline V gives CDR1 LGHNA, CDR2 YSLEER. The CDR3 sequence is 15 residues long. V shed 2 bases and J shed 2 bases, with 12 bases lying between them.

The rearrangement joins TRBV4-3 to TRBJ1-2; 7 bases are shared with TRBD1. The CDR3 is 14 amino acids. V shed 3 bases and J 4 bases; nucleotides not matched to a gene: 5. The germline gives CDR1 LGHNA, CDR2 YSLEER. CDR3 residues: CASSQGGTVYGYTF. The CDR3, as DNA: TGCGCCAGCAGCCAGGGCGGGACAGTCTATGGCTACACCTTC.

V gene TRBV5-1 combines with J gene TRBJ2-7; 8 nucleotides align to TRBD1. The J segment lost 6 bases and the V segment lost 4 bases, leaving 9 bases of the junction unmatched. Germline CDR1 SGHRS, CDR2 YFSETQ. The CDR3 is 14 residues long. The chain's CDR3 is CASSPRGQGGEQYF. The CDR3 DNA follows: TGCGCCAGCAGCCCCCGAGGACAGGGTGGCGAGCAGTACTTC.

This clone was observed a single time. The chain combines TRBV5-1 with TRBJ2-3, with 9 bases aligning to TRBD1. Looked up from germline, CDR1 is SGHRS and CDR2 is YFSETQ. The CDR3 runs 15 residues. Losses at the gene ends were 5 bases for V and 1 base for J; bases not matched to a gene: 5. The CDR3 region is CASRAQGAGTDTQYF. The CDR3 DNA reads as TGCGCCAGCAGGGCACAGGGGGCGGGCACAGATACGCAGTATTTT.

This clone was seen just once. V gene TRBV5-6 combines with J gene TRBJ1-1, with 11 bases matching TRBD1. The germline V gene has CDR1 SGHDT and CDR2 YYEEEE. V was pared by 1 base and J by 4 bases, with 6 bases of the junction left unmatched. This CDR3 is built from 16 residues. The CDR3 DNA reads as TGTGCCAGCAGCTTGCCGGGACAGGGGGTGGGCACTGAAGCTTTCTTT. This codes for CASSLPGQGVGTEAFF.

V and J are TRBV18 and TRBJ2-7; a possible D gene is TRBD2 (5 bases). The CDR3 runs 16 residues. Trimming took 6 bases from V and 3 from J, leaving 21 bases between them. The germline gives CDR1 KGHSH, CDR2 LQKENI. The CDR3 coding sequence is TGTGCCAGCTCCGGACCGGAGCGGTCTCTCGACTACGAGCAGTACTTC. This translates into CASSGPERSLDYEQYF.

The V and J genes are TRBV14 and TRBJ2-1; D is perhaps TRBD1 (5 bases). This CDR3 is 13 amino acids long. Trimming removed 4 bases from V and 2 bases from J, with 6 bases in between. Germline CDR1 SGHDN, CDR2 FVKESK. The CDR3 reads CASSRGTYNEQFF. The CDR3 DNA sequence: TGTGCCAGCAGCCGGGGCACCTACAATGAGCAGTTCTTC.

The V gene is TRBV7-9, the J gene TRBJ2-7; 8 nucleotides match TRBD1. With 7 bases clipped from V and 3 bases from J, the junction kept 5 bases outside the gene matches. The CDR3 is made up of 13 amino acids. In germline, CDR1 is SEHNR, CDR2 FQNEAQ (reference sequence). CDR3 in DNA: TGTGCCAGCAAAACCGGGACAGGCTACGAGCAGTACTTC. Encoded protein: CASKTGTGYEQYF.

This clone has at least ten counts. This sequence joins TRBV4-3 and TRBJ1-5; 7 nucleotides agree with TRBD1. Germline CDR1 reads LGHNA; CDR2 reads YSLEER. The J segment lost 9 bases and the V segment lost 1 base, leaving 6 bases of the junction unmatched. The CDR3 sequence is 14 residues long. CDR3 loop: CASSQGQGDWPQHF. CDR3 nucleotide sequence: TGCGCCAGCAGCCAAGGACAGGGAGATTGGCCCCAGCATTTT.